This TCR beta chain came from a study of shared clonotypes between healthy human individuals. Study results and caveats: Non-shared clonotypes were found to have lower generation probabilities than the clonotypes that were shared by all four of the sorted-subset donors. Rarefaction demonstrated incomplete sorted-subset sequencing despite large depth.

As concerns this clone: Antigen: not known.

Germline V gene data show CDR1 as SEHNR and CDR2 as FQNEAQ (reference sequence). Trimming took 1 base from V and 3 from J; bases not matched to a gene: 7. The CDR3 extends over 17 amino acids. Genomic DNA from each subset was divided evenly over several immunoSEQ plates. TCRdb's copy holds only in-frame clones and misses some; the assay was immunoSEQ multiplex PCR. Among 1.4 million to 1.5 million clones, roughly 96% were seen once, and the ten largest hold about 1%. The chain links TRBV7-9 to TRBJ2-7; 12 positions match TRBD2. The TCR was taken from a man younger than 40 in good health. Material: naive CD4+ T cells sorted from blood. Sample subset: CD45RA+ positively selected. CDR3 loop: CASSLGLGLAGDYEQYF. In DNA, the CDR3 is TGTGCCAGCAGCTTAGGTTTGGGACTAGCGGGTGACTACGAGCAGTACTTC.